The 11 T cell receptor beta chains below were found in one sample sequenced in a study of response to subunit inactivated influenza vaccine. TCRdb called the RT-PCR reads again in MiXCR, with one record for every CDR3 protein. The repertoire holds 750,000 to 850,000 distinct CDR3 sequences, with roughly 18% as singletons. The specimen comprised PBMCs from blood, sampled less than 6 days after vaccination. These receptors came from a man in his fifties or sixties who received an inactivated influenza vaccine.

This sequence joins TRBV28 and TRBJ2-5; TRBD2 matches at 7 bases. Trimming at V came to 5 bases and at J to 5 bases, leaving 5 bases not matched to a gene. This CDR3 has 13 residues. Germline CDR1 is MDHEN and CDR2 is SYDVKM. Here the CDR3 DNA reads TGTGCCAGCAGTCAGACTAGCTTGGAGACCCAGTACTTC. Its protein product is CASSQTSLETQYF.

The chain is built from TRBV12-3 or TRBV12-4 and TRBJ2-4, with 7 bases fitting TRBD1. The CDR3 consists of 13 residues. V lost 1 base, J lost 9 bases, and 3 bases stayed unmatched. The CDR3 nucleotides are TGTGCCAGCAGTTTAGTCCAGGGGGTCATTCAGTACTTC. It encodes CASSLVQGVIQYF.

This clonotype was counted only a few times. This sequence joins TRBV10-1 and TRBJ2-3, with 7 bases fitting TRBD2. The CDR3 is 14 amino acids. Germline assignment: CDR1 WNHNN and CDR2 SYGVQD (reference sequence). V gave up 4 bases and J gave up 7 bases; unmatched junction bases: 8. CDR3 sequence reads: CASSGGLPSNTQYF. CDR3 sequence (DNA): TGCGCCAGCAGTGGGGGACTACCATCGAATACGCAGTATTTT.

The V and J genes are TRBV12-3 or TRBV12-4 and TRBJ2-1; 12 bases align to TRBD2. Losses at the gene ends were 7 bases for V and 9 bases for J; bases not matched to a gene: 10. CDR3 length: 15 residues. For the CDR3, the DNA is TGTGCCAGCACCTCAGGGACTAGCGGGTCGGGTGAGCAGTTCTTC. Protein product: CASTSGTSGSGEQFF.

The chain recombines TRBV6-2 or TRBV6-3 with TRBJ1-5; possibly TRBD1 for D (6 bases). Matching the DNA end better, TRBJ2-3 makes the J call doubtful. Per the germline V gene, CDR1 is MNHEY and CDR2 is SVGEGT. The CDR3 loop spans 15 amino acids. CDR3 nucleotides: TGTGCCAGCAGTCCTCCTGGACAGCGCAGGGAGCCCCAGTATTTT. It translates to CASSPPGQRREPQYF.

This clonotype turned up a few times. This chain uses TRBV9 with TRBJ2-7, with 8 bases that match TRBD1. The length of the CDR3 is 14 residues. From germline, CDR1 is SGDLS and CDR2 YYNGEE. Unmatched junction bases numbered 7, after V lost 3 bases and J lost 5 bases. CDR3 sequence: CASSADRGTDEQYF. The CDR3 DNA reads TGTGCCAGCAGCGCCGACAGGGGTACCGACGAGCAGTACTTC.

This clonotype was counted only a few times. CDR3 loop: CAINPSGSEEQYF. The CDR3 DNA reads TGTGCCATCAACCCTAGCGGGAGTGAAGAGCAGTACTTC. The J gene is TRBJ2-7, the V gene TRBV10-3, with 10 bases lining up with TRBD2. CDR1 and CDR2 from the germline V gene are ENHRY and SYGVKD. The CDR3 length is 13 residues. J was trimmed by 7 bases and V by 7 bases; bases with no gene match: 7.

This rearrangement joins TRBV5-5 to TRBJ1-3; unclear D gene. CDR1 and CDR2 (germline): SGHKS, YYEKEE (reference sequence). There are 17 residues in the CDR3. V was cut by 0 bases and J by 0 bases, with 13 bases left in between. CDR3 coding DNA: TGTGCCAGCAGCTTGGTTGGTGAGGGTGCCTCTGGAAACACCATATATTTT. Translation: CASSLVGEGASGNTIYF.

This chain joins TRBV5-1 and TRBJ2-3; 10 nucleotides agree with TRBD1. V was clipped by 0 bases and J by 4 bases; unmatched bases: 5. The CDR3 runs 16 residues. Germline loops: CDR1 SGHRS, CDR2 YFSETQ. In nucleotides, the CDR3 is TGCGCCAGCAGCTTGGCCGTGACAGGGGGCCCAGATACGCAGTATTTT. It yields the protein CASSLAVTGGPDTQYF.

There are many counts of this clonotype. The V call is TRBV6-5, the J call TRBJ2-7; TRBD1 matches 7 bases. The CDR3 runs to 13 residues. Germline CDR1 reads MNHEY; CDR2 reads SVGAGI. V shed 5 bases, J shed 4 bases, and the junction held 5 bases outside the gene matches. CDR3 protein: CASSHRQGYEQYF. The CDR3 DNA reads TGTGCCAGCAGTCATCGACAGGGATACGAGCAGTACTTC.

The rearrangement joins TRBV12-3 or TRBV12-4 to TRBJ2-5; TRBD2 matches at 12 bases. V shed 3 bases, J shed 4 bases, and the junction held 9 bases outside the gene matches. CDR3 size: 17 residues. For the CDR3, the DNA is TGTGCCAGCAGTTTGGCTAGCGGGGGGGCCCTGGGAGAGACCCAGTACTTC. Encoded protein: CASSLASGGALGETQYF.